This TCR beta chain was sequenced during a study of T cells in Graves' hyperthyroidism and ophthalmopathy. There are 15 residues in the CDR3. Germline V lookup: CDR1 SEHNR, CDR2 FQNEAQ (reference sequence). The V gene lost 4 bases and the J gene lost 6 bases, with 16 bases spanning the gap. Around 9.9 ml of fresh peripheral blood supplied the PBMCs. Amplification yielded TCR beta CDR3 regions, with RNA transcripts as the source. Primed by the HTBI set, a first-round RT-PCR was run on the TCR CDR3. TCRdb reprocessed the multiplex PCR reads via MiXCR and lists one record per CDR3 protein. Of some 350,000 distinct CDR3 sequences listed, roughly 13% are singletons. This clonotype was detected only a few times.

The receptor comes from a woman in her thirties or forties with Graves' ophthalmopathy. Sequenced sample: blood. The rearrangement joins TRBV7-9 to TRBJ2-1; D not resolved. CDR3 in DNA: TGTGCCAGCAGCTCTGTTACGGTGTGGGGCAATGAGCAGTTCTTC. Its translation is CASSSVTVWGNEQFF. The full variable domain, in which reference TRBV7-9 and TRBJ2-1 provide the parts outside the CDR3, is DTGVSQNPRHKITKRGQNVTFRCDPISEHNRLYWYRQTLGQGPEFLTYFQNEAQLEKSRLLSDRFSAERPKGSFSTLEIQRTEQGDSAMYLCASSSVTVWGNEQFFGPGTRLTVL.